The rows below give T cell receptor beta chains drawn from one sample of a study of identical twins. TCRdb called the 5' RACE reads again in MiXCR, with one record for every CDR3 protein. Among about 890,000 distinct CDR3 sequences listed, 9% to 15% were seen once. The same sample was also studied in work on yellow fever vaccine responses in identical twins.

The sample comprised PBMCs. These receptor sequences come from a woman between 18 and 29 years old in good health. Both conserved end residues are part of each CDR3. The D gene is left open where the match is weak. For some rows the clone size is stated as once, few or many, or as a class when expanded; others skip it.

>TRBJ2-5|NA|NA|TRBV5-1
TGCGCCAGCCGAATAGGGGCGGGCCAAGAGACCCAGTACTTC
CASRIGAGQETQYF
>TRBJ1-1|TRBD1|NA|TRBV12-3/TRBV12-4
TGTGCCAGCAGTCCGACAGGGGGTCTGGGCACTGAAGCTTTCTTT
CASSPTGGLGTEAFF
>TRBJ2-1|NA|few|TRBV24-1
TGTGCCACCAGTGATTATCCAGACAACAATGAGCAGTTCTTC
CATSDYPDNNEQFF
>TRBJ2-5|TRBD2|NA|TRBV20-1
TGCAGTGCCAGCCGGGGACTAGTGACGGAGACCCAGTACTTC
CSASRGLVTETQYF
>TRBJ1-2|NA|NA|TRBV15
TGTGCCACCAGCAGAGGGACAGATATCCCCTATGGCTACACCTTC
CATSRGTDIPYGYTF
>TRBJ1-5|NA|few|TRBV4-1
TGCGCCAGCAGCCAAAGACAGAGCAATCAGCCCCAGCATTTT
CASSQRQSNQPQHF
>TRBJ2-3|TRBD2|NA|TRBV7-8
TGTGCCAGCAGCTCCGCGGGGGTAGGGCGAAGCACAGATACGCAGTATTTT
CASSSAGVGRSTDTQYF
>TRBJ2-2|NA|many|TRBV6-5
TGTGCCAGCAGTTACGAACCCCCTGGTAGGCCGAACACCGGGGAGCTGTTTTTT
CASSYEPPGRPNTGELFF
>TRBJ2-3|NA|NA|TRBV5-6
TGTGCCAGCAGGTTGTGGGGCAGTGGAACAGATACGCAGTATTTT
CASRLWGSGTDTQYF
>TRBJ2-1|NA|NA|TRBV28
TGTGCCAGCAGTCGGAAACCTGCTAGGATCAATGAGCAGTTCTTC
CASSRKPARINEQFF
>TRBJ2-5|TRBD2|many|TRBV12-3/TRBV12-4
TGTGCCAGCAGTTCCGGGACTAGCGGGACTCTGGAAGAGACCCAGTACTTC
CASSSGTSGTLEETQYF
>TRBJ1-2|TRBD1|few|TRBV6-5
TGTGCCAGCAGTTCACAGGGGCCGACTCGCTACACCTTC
CASSSQGPTRYTF
>TRBJ2-3|TRBD2|many|TRBV29-1
TGCAGCGTTGAAGGGTTAGCGGGGCACAGCACAGATACGCAGTATTTT
CSVEGLAGHSTDTQYF
>TRBJ2-7|NA|few|TRBV5-1
TGCGCCAGCAGCTTTCAGGGGATGGAGCAGTACTTC
CASSFQGMEQYF
>TRBJ2-7|NA|NA|TRBV20-1
TGCAGTGCTAGGGGATCCTCCTACGAGCAGTACTTC
CSARGSSYEQYF
>TRBJ2-4|NA|NA|TRBV20-1
TGCAGTGCTAGAGAACGGCCGCAGGGCGACATTCAGTACTTC
CSARERPQGDIQYF
>TRBJ2-7|NA|many|TRBV12-3/TRBV12-4
TGTGCCAGCAGTTCCCAAAGGGTGTGGGAGCAGTACTTC
CASSSQRVWEQYF
>TRBJ1-4|NA|NA|TRBV10-1
TGCGCCAGCAGTGAAACAGTTAATGAAAAACTGTTTTTT
CASSETVNEKLFF
>TRBJ1-5|NA|NA|TRBV6-2/TRBV6-3
TGTGCCAGCAGTTATTTGGGTAGCAATCAGCCCCAGCATTTT
CASSYLGSNQPQHF
>TRBJ2-3|NA|NA|TRBV20-1
TGCAGTGCATACCGAGGGAGTATCGATACGCAGTATTTT
CSAYRGSIDTQYF
>TRBJ2-3|NA|many|TRBV10-3
TGTGCCATCAGTGAGGGTCCGGGATACACAGATACGCAGTATTTT
CAISEGPGYTDTQYF
>TRBJ2-1|NA|many|TRBV4-1
TGCGCCAGCAGCCAGAGCAGTGGGTACAATGAGCAGTTCTTC
CASSQSSGYNEQFF
>TRBJ1-5|TRBD1|many|TRBV5-1
TGCGCCAGCAGTGTGGAGGGGGCCCACAATCAGCCCCAGCATTTT
CASSVEGAHNQPQHF
>TRBJ1-5|TRBD1|NA|TRBV6-1
TGTGCCGTCAGTGCGGTACAGGGGGCCGTTCAGCCCCAGCATTTT
CAVSAVQGAVQPQHF
>TRBJ2-1|NA|NA|TRBV9
TGTGCCAGCAGCGGAGGGGGGACAGTAAACAATGAGCAGTTCTTC
CASSGGGTVNNEQFF
>TRBJ1-2|NA|few|TRBV20-1
TGCAGTGCTAGGGTCGCGGATGGCTACACCTTC
CSARVADGYTF